Listed below are T cell receptor beta chains from one sample, sequenced in a study of graft-versus-host responses after intestinal transplantation. No antigens are known for them. Some clones are missing from TCRdb's copy, which holds only in-frame ones; the method was immunoSEQ multiplex PCR. The sample has about 120,000 clones; around nine tenths are singletons. The sequencing used unstimulated CD4+ T cells sorted from spleen or lymph node cells, collected before intestinal transplant. All receptors come from a human donor who received an intestinal transplant. The CDR3 runs from the conserved cysteine through the conserved F or W. A D gene is named only where the DNA matches it firmly. Clone size, where shown, is once, few, many, or a class for clones that have expanded.

V	size	D	J	length	DNA	CDR3
TRBV5-4	.	TRBD1	TRBJ2-7	15	TGTGCCAGCAGATTACCCGGGACAGGGCGACACGAGCAGTACTTC	CASRLPGTGRHEQYF
TRBV7-9	.	TRBD1	TRBJ2-7	15	TGTGCCAGCAGCCCAGGACAGGGTAGCTCCTACGAGCAGTACTTC	CASSPGQGSSYEQYF
TRBV7-9	.	TRBD1	TRBJ2-7	19	TGTGCCAGCAGCTTAAGGGACAGACGATCCTCCTCTAAATCCTACGAGCAGTACTTC	CASSLRDRRSSSKSYEQYF
TRBV6-6	.	.	TRBJ1-3	14	TGTGCCAGCAGTCGTGAGAGCTCTGGAAACACCATATATTTT	CASSRESSGNTIYF
TRBV9	.	TRBD2	TRBJ2-1	15	TGTGCCAGCAGCGTACAGACGGGGGGGTACAATGAGCAGTTCTTC	CASSVQTGGYNEQFF
TRBV28	.	TRBD2	TRBJ2-3	18	TGTGCCAGCGCATCTGGACTAGCGGGAGGTGCTGGCACAGATACGCAGTATTTT	CASASGLAGGAGTDTQYF
TRBV4-1	.	TRBD2	TRBJ2-5	17	TGCGCCAGCAGCCAAGTAGAGGCTAGCGGGGGACAAGAGACCCAGTACTTC	CASSQVEASGGQETQYF
TRBV5-1	.	TRBD2	TRBJ2-5	17	TGCGCCAGCAGCTTAGGACGGACTAGTGGGGGAAAAGAGACCCAGTACTTC	CASSLGRTSGGKETQYF
TRBV30	.	.	TRBJ1-1	13	TGTGCCTGGAGTCCAGGGAAAGCTCCTGAAGCTTTCTTT	CAWSPGKAPEAFF
TRBV4-1	few	.	TRBJ1-6	18	TGCGCCAGCAGCCAAGGATTCTGGGCTGGTCCTGATAATTCACCCCTCCACTTT	CASSQGFWAGPDNSPLHF
TRBV5-6	once	TRBD2	TRBJ2-3	17	TGTGCCAGCAGCCGCAGACTAGCGGAGGCTTTCACAGATACGCAGTATTTT	CASSRRLAEAFTDTQYF
TRBV5-1	.	.	TRBJ2-1	14	TGCGCCAGCAGCTCTTCAGGGGCCCCGAATGAGCAGTTCTTC	CASSSSGAPNEQFF
TRBV10-1	.	.	TRBJ1-1	12	TGCGCCAGCAGTGTACCAGGATCTGAAGCTTTCTTT	CASSVPGSEAFF
TRBV30	few	TRBD2	TRBJ2-7	16	TGTGCCTGGAGCCAGGGACTAGCGGGAGGGCACTACGAGCAGTACTTC	CAWSQGLAGGHYEQYF
TRBV12-2	once	.	TRBJ2-3	18	TGTGCAAGTCGCTCGAAATGGACTAGCGGGAGCGCCAAAGATACGCAGTATTTT	CASRSKWTSGSAKDTQYF
TRBV7-2	.	TRBD2	TRBJ2-5	17	TGTGCCAGCAGCCCCCATTCGGCGGGGGGAGGGCAAGAGACCCAGTACTTC	CASSPHSAGGGQETQYF
TRBV5-6	.	.	TRBJ2-1	16	TGTGCCAGCAGCCCGGTTAGGACTACCACCTCCAATGAGCAGTTCTTC	CASSPVRTTTSNEQFF
TRBV27	.	.	TRBJ2-3	13	TGTGCCAGCACCTCACTTGTCACAGATACGCAGTATTTT	CASTSLVTDTQYF
TRBV10-3	once	TRBD1	TRBJ2-5	14	TGTGCCATCAGGGAACCGGGACAGGGGAAGACCCAGTACTTC	CAIREPGQGKTQYF
TRBV4-1	.	TRBD1	TRBJ2-2	15	TGCGCCAGCAGCCAAGGACAGGGGGTTGTCGGGGAGCTGTTTTTT	CASSQGQGVVGELFF
TRBV5-1	.	TRBD1	TRBJ1-1	15	TGCGCCAGCAGCTTGGAGGGGGGACAGGGCACTGAAGCTTTCTTT	CASSLEGGQGTEAFF
TRBV19	.	.	TRBJ2-5	12	TGTGCCGCGGGCAGGCCCCAAGAGACCCAGTACTTC	CAAGRPQETQYF
TRBV15	.	TRBD1	TRBJ1-2	17	TGTGCCACCAGCAGAGATCGGCGGGAGACAGGGGATAGAGGCTACACCTTC	CATSRDRRETGDRGYTF
TRBV2	.	.	TRBJ1-1	10	TGTGCCACGCAGGGCGCTGAAGCTTTCTTT	CATQGAEAFF
TRBV5-1	.	.	TRBJ1-2	12	TGCGCCAGCAGCTTCTCTAACTATGGCTACACCTTC	CASSFSNYGYTF
TRBV27	.	.	TRBJ2-7	15	TGTGCCAGCAGTTTAAAACCCGGGGGTGCCTACGAGCAGTACTTC	CASSLKPGGAYEQYF
TRBV15	.	.	TRBJ1-2	14	TGTGCCACCAGCAGGCTTAGAACGCGTTCAGGCTACACCTTC	CATSRLRTRSGYTF
TRBV7-2	once	.	TRBJ2-3	16	TGTGCCAGCAGCAGGGAGGCGGGGGCTAGCACAGATACGCAGTATTTT	CASSREAGASTDTQYF
TRBV7-2	.	TRBD2	TRBJ2-2	15	TGTGCCAGCAGCCTGACTAGCGGGGGAACCGGGGAGCTGTTTTTT	CASSLTSGGTGELFF
TRBV7-9	once	.	TRBJ2-7	15	TGTGCCAGCAGCTTATGGGGCCCTAAACGCGACGAGCAGTACTTC	CASSLWGPKRDEQYF
TRBV5-1	.	.	TRBJ2-2	16	TGCGCCAGCAGCCAATCGGACAGCCTTAACACCGGGGAGCTGTTTTTT	CASSQSDSLNTGELFF